These 25 T cell receptor beta chains were all obtained from the same sample, sequenced in a study of shared clonotypes between healthy human individuals. Assay: immunoSEQ multiplex PCR; the TCRdb copy retains only in-frame clones and omits some. Of over 2 million clones listed, under 95% are singletons. The sequenced sample was naive CD4+ T cells from PBMCs. Specified subset: CD45RA+ positively selected. These receptor sequences come from a man younger than 35 in good health. Some clones in this sample may be carry-over from other donors' samples.

This clone was counted a single time. V is TRBV5-5 and J is TRBJ2-3; TRBD2 matches at 7 bases. The length of the CDR3 is 14 residues. V shed 6 bases, J shed 1 base, and the junction held 5 bases outside the gene matches. CDR1 and CDR2 from the germline V gene are SGHKS and YYEKEE (reference sequence). This CDR3 reads CASMGGPGTDTQYF. CDR3 coding DNA: TGTGCCAGCATGGGAGGGCCGGGCACAGATACGCAGTATTTT.

The chain employs TRBV6-5 and TRBJ2-7; 11 positions agree with TRBD1. The junction had 9 bases not matched to a gene; V was cut back by 9 bases and J by 5 bases. Germline CDR1 reads MNHEY; CDR2 reads SVGAGI. This CDR3 contains 14 residues. In DNA form, the CDR3 reads TGTGCCAGGGACACGGGACAGGGGGGAAACGAGCAGTACTTC. Translating gives CARDTGQGGNEQYF.

A few counts support this clone. In the same sample, other DNA sequences code for this CDR3. The V and J genes are TRBV7-2 and TRBJ2-1, with TRBD2 identical over 10 bases. This CDR3 comprises 15 residues. J gave up 3 bases and V 1 base, and 0 bases lay outside the gene matches. In germline, CDR1 is SGHTA, CDR2 FQGNSA. The CDR3 coding sequence is TGTGCCAGCAGCTTAGTAGCGGGAGGCTACAATGAGCAGTTCTTC. Amino acid sequence: CASSLVAGGYNEQFF.

The rearrangement joins TRBV27 to TRBJ2-1; 11 bases are shared with TRBD2. The CDR3 is 15 residues long. Germline V CDR1 and CDR2: MNHEY, SMNVEV (reference sequence). Trimming at V came to 5 bases and at J to 8 bases, leaving 8 bases not matched to a gene. For the CDR3, the DNA is TGTGCCAGCAGTACACTAGCGGGAGAAGACGATGAGCAGTTCTTC. Protein: CASSTLAGEDDEQFF.

The V call is TRBV7-2, the J call TRBJ2-1; perhaps TRBD2 as D (7 bases). Trimming removed 1 base at V and 8 bases at J, with 12 bases between. This CDR3 region has 14 residues. The germline V gene has CDR1 SGHTA and CDR2 FQGNSA. CDR3 region: CASSLVRGAYEQFF. As DNA, the CDR3 is TGTGCCAGCAGCTTAGTACGGGGGGCCTATGAGCAGTTCTTC.

The chain couples TRBV28 to TRBJ2-3; D is ambiguous. The V gene's germline CDR1 is MDHEN and CDR2 SYDVKM. Trimming shortened V by 10 bases and J by 0 bases, and 8 bases separated the two germline ends. The CDR3 totals 12 residues. The CDR3 DNA reads as TGTGCCACTTCAACTAGCACAGATACGCAGTATTTT. It encodes CATSTSTDTQYF.

The rearrangement uses TRBV25-1 and TRBJ1-2, with unresolved D. The V gene's germline CDR1 is MGHDK and CDR2 SYGVNS. The CDR3 has 14 amino acids. The V end was cut by 0 bases, the J end by 4 bases, with 9 bases between. The CDR3 spells CASSEYGPGYGYTF. The CDR3 coding sequence is TGTGCCAGCAGTGAATATGGGCCAGGCTATGGCTACACCTTC.

This chain joins TRBV5-4 and TRBJ2-3; TRBD1 matches at 7 bases. The trim removed 0 bases at V and 5 bases at J, leaving 6 bases unmatched. The CDR3 runs to 15 residues. CDR1 and CDR2 (germline): SGHNT, YYREEE (reference sequence). In DNA form, the CDR3 reads TGTGCCAGCAGCTTGGACAGGGGTGTTATAGATACGCAGTATTTT. Residues: CASSLDRGVIDTQYF. Using reference TRBV5-4 and TRBJ2-3 for the parts outside the CDR3, the full variable domain is ETGVTQSPTHLIKTRGQQVTLRCSSQSGHNTVSWYQQALGQGPQFIFQYYREEENGRGNFPPRFSGLQFPNYSSELNVNALELDDSALYLCASSLDRGVIDTQYFGPGTRLTVL.

The chain links TRBV7-9 to TRBJ1-5; D is ambiguous. This CDR3 comprises 14 residues. V lost 5 bases, J lost 4 bases, and 12 bases lay in between. Germline V lookup: CDR1 SEHNR, CDR2 FQNEAQ (reference sequence). In nucleotides, the CDR3 is TGTGCCAGCAGCGTAACGGGGAGAAATCAGCCCCAGCATTTT. Encoded protein: CASSVTGRNQPQHF.

As concerns this clone: This specimen includes other DNA sequences encoding the same CDR3. The rearrangement links TRBV7-3 to TRBJ1-3, with D maybe TRBD1 (5 bases). V lost 2 bases and J lost 1, with 6 bases in between. Germline CDR1 and CDR2: SGHTA and FQGTGA. CDR3 length equals 14 residues. This CDR3 reads CASSLGGSGNTIYF. The DNA for the CDR3 is TGTGCCAGCAGCTTAGGGGGTTCTGGAAACACCATATATTTT.

The genes are TRBV14 and TRBJ2-3; D possibly corresponds to TRBD2 (6 bases). CDR1 SGHDN and CDR2 FVKESK come from the germline V gene. Trimming took off 0 bases at V and 1 base at J, with 14 bases between the two ends. The CDR3 consists of 17 residues. The CDR3 DNA follows: TGTGCCAGCAGCCAAGATTGGTGGGAGGCTGGCACAGATACGCAGTATTTT. It is translated as CASSQDWWEAGTDTQYF.

This chain uses TRBV28 with TRBJ2-5, with unresolved D. The CDR3 consists of 12 residues. The germline CDR1 and CDR2 sequences are MDHEN and SYDVKM. Trimming took 5 bases from V and 0 from J, leaving 4 bases between them. The CDR3 coding sequence is TGTGCCAGCAGTGGAAACCAAGAGACCCAGTACTTC. It is translated as CASSGNQETQYF.

The gene calls are TRBV7-9 and TRBJ2-6, with D perhaps TRBD1 (5 bases). CDR1 and CDR2 from the germline V gene are SEHNR and FQNEAQ (reference sequence). The V end lost 5 bases, the J end lost 4 bases, and 15 bases lay between the germline ends. This CDR3 comprises 16 residues. The CDR3 region is CASSTLRGLGANVLTF. CDR3 in DNA: TGTGCCAGCAGCACTTTAAGGGGCTTGGGGGCCAACGTCCTGACTTTC.

About this clone itself: Additional DNA sequences in this sample encode the identical CDR3. This chain joins TRBV28 and TRBJ1-5, with 8 bases aligning to TRBD1. Trimming took 1 base from V and 5 from J; bases not matched to a gene: 4. In germline, CDR1 is MDHEN, CDR2 SYDVKM. The CDR3 loop spans 15 amino acids. CDR3 nucleotides: TGTGCCAGCAGTTTATCGGCAGGGGGCGATCAGCCCCAGCATTTT. Translated: CASSLSAGGDQPQHF. The complete variable domain, with remaining parts taken from reference TRBV28 and TRBJ1-5, reads DVKVTQSSRYLVKRTGEKVFLECVQDMDHENMFWYRQDPGLGLRLIYFSYDVKMKEKGDIPEGYSVSREKKERFSLILESASTNQTSMYLCASSLSAGGDQPQHFGDGTRLSIL.

About this clone itself: Other DNA variants within this sample encode the same CDR3. The V and J genes are TRBV5-1 and TRBJ1-2; D remains ambiguous. From germline, CDR1 is SGHRS and CDR2 YFSETQ. CDR3 length equals 12 residues. Trimming removed 0 bases at V and 8 bases at J, with 8 bases between. CDR3 sequence reads: CASSLDFYGYTF. The CDR3 nucleotides are TGCGCCAGCAGCTTGGATTTTTACGGCTACACCTTC.

The rearrangement uses TRBV6-1 and TRBJ1-2; 10 bases line up with TRBD1. The CDR3 is made up of 17 amino acids. Germline-derived CDR1 and CDR2 are MNHNS and SASEGT. J was trimmed by 5 bases and V by 1 base; bases with no gene match: 10. The CDR3 reads CASSEVWDRGVTYGYTF. In DNA form, the CDR3 reads TGTGCCAGCAGTGAAGTATGGGACAGGGGCGTGACTTATGGCTACACCTTC.

This chain joins TRBV5-4 and TRBJ2-1, with D maybe TRBD2 (7 bases). V was shortened by 5 bases and J by 8 bases, with 26 bases between the two germline ends. From germline, CDR1 is SGHNT and CDR2 YYREEE (reference sequence). The CDR3 extends over 17 amino acids. The CDR3 coding sequence is TGTGCCAGCAGGCCAAGGGGGGGTGGCGGGGAGGACTATGAGCAGTTCTTC. Its protein product is CASRPRGGGGEDYEQFF. The entire variable domain, with the rest obtained from reference TRBV5-4 and TRBJ2-1, is as follows: ETGVTQSPTHLIKTRGQQVTLRCSSQSGHNTVSWYQQALGQGPQFIFQYYREEENGRGNFPPRFSGLQFPNYSSELNVNALELDDSALYLCASRPRGGGGEDYEQFFGPGTRLTVL.

This clone was found once. This sequence joins TRBV21-1 and TRBJ2-3; TRBD1 is taken as the D call from the table, unchecked against the DNA. TRBV21-1 constitutes a pseudogene. The CDR3 totals 12 residues. The CDR3 coding sequence is TGTCACAAGTGGCAGGACACAGATACGCAGTATTTT. It encodes CHKWQDTDTQYF.

Details on this clone: This CDR3 is also generated by other DNA sequences in the sample. V and J are TRBV10-3 and TRBJ1-1, with no clear D. The CDR3 has 12 residues. The germline V and J ends were trimmed by 0 bases and 7 bases, with 6 bases remaining between them. Germline V gives CDR1 ENHRY, CDR2 SYGVKD. The CDR3 DNA reads TGTGCCATCAGTGAGTCGCCGGGTGAAGCTTTCTTT. This encodes CAISESPGEAFF.

This clone was detected once. This chain connects TRBV18 to TRBJ2-1; 7 bases align to TRBD1. CDR3 length: 15 amino acids. J gave up 0 bases and V 6 bases, and 5 bases lay outside the gene matches. Germline V gene lookup returns CDR1 KGHSH and CDR2 LQKENI. The CDR3 loop reads CASSRDRASYNEQFF. For the CDR3, the DNA is TGTGCCAGCTCCCGAGACAGGGCCTCCTACAATGAGCAGTTCTTC.

The gene calls are TRBV6-1 and TRBJ2-7; no definite D call. This CDR3 has 11 residues. Trimming stripped 0 bases from V and 7 bases from J, with 4 bases between. Germline-derived CDR1 and CDR2 are MNHNS and SASEGT. This CDR3 is CASSEAQEQYF. The DNA for the CDR3 is TGTGCCAGCAGTGAAGCCCAGGAGCAGTACTTC.

The genes are TRBV28 and TRBJ1-3; possible D gene TRBD1, 5 bases. Germline V CDR1 and CDR2: MDHEN, SYDVKM. Trimming took off 1 base at V and 4 bases at J, with 14 bases between the two ends. The CDR3 runs to 16 residues. CDR3 DNA sequence: TGTGCCAGCAGTTTATTTGTCTCATCAGGGGGAAACACCATATATTTT. Translating it yields CASSLFVSSGGNTIYF.

J is TRBJ2-3 and V is TRBV30, with 9 positions matching TRBD2. CDR3 length equals 18 residues. Trimming at V came to 2 bases and at J to 3 bases, leaving 15 bases not matched to a gene. Germline values: CDR1 GTSNPN, CDR2 SVGIG (reference sequence). CDR3: CAWSKVAGGPVGTDTQYF. The CDR3 region has the DNA TGTGCCTGGAGTAAAGTCGCGGGAGGGCCGGTGGGGACAGATACGCAGTATTTT.

The chain combines TRBV28 with TRBJ2-3; D assignment may be TRBD1 or TRBD2 (5 bases each). Trimming took 5 bases from V and 3 from J, leaving 15 bases between them. The CDR3 is 15 amino acids. Germline CDR1 and CDR2: MDHEN and SYDVKM. The CDR3 loop is CASSPGRRGTDTQYF. The CDR3 coding sequence is TGTGCCAGCAGTCCGGGGCGTCGAGGGACAGATACGCAGTATTTT. Using reference TRBV28 and TRBJ2-3 for the parts outside the CDR3, the full variable domain is DVKVTQSSRYLVKRTGEKVFLECVQDMDHENMFWYRQDPGLGLRLIYFSYDVKMKEKGDIPEGYSVSREKKERFSLILESASTNQTSMYLCASSPGRRGTDTQYFGPGTRLTVL.

The chain employs TRBV2 and TRBJ1-4, with a possible D match to TRBD1 (6 bases). Germline V gene sequence: CDR1 SNHLY, CDR2 FYNNEI. The CDR3 is 14 amino acids. V lost 6 bases to trimming and J lost 2 bases, with 10 bases between them. CDR3 loop: CASRRRGTNEKLFF. Here the CDR3 DNA reads TGTGCCAGCAGACGCAGGGGTACTAATGAAAAACTGTTTTTT.